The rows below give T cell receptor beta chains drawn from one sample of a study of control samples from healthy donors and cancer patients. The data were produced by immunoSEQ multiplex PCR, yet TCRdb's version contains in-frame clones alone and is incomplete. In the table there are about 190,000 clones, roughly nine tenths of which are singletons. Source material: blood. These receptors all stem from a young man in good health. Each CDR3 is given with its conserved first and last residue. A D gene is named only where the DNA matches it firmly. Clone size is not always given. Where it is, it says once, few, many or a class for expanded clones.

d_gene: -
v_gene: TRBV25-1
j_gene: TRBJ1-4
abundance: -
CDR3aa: CASRRGASRDEKLFF
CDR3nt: TGTGCCAGCAGACGAGGTGCGTCCAGGGACGAAAAACTGTTTTTT

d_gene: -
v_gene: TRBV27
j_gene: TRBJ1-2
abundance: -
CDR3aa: CASSGRFRADYGYTF
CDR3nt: TGTGCCAGCTCCGGCCGATTTAGGGCCGACTATGGCTACACCTTC

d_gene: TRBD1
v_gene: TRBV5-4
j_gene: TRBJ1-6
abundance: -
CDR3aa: CASSASRDRDIPLHF
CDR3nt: TGTGCCAGCAGCGCGAGCCGGGACAGGGATATACCCCTCCACTTT

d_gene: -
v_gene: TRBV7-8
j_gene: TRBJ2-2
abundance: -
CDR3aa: CASSLGRRENTGELFF
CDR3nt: TGTGCCAGCAGCTTAGGTCGCAGGGAGAACACCGGGGAGCTGTTTTTT

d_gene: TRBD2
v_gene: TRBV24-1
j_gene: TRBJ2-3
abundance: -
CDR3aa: CATSSPEAGGADTQYF
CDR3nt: TGTGCCACCAGCAGCCCAGAAGCGGGGGGTGCAGATACGCAGTATTTT

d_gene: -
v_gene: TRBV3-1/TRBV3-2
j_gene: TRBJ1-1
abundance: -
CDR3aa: CASSQDKLSTEAFF
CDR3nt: TGTGCCAGCAGCCAAGATAAATTAAGCACTGAAGCTTTCTTT

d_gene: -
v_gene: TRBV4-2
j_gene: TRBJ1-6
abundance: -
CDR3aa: CASSQDLGLGVGSYNSPLHF
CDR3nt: TGTGCCAGCAGCCAAGATCTTGGGTTAGGAGTCGGCTCCTATAATTCACCCCTCCACTTT

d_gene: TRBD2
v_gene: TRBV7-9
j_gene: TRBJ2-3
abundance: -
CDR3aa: CASSLATGGTQYF
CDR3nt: TGTGCCAGCAGCTTAGCAACGGGGGGTACGCAGTATTTT

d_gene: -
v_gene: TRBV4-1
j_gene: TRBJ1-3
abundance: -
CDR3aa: CASSQAPGAGNTIYF
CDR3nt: TGCGCCAGCAGCCAAGCTCCAGGGGCTGGAAACACCATATATTTT

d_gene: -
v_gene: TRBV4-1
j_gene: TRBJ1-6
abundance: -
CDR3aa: CASSQSRGLNSPLHF
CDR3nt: TGCGCCAGCAGCCAAAGTCGAGGTCTTAATTCACCCCTCCACTTT

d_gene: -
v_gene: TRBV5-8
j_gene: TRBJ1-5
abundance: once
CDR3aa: CASSSYSLGQPQHF
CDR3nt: TGTGCCAGCAGCAGCTACTCACTAGGTCAGCCCCAGCATTTT

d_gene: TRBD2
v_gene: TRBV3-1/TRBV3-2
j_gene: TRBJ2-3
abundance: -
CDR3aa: CASSLSLAGNTDTQYF
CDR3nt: TGTGCCAGCAGCCTATCGCTAGCGGGCAACACAGATACGCAGTATTTT

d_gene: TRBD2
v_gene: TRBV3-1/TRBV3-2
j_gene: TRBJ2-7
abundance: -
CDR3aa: CASSQGGASGILEQYF
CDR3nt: TGTGCCAGCAGCCAAGGAGGGGCCAGCGGGATTCTCGAGCAGTACTTC

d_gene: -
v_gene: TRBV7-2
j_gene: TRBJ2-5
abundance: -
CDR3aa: CASSLVERWGETQYF
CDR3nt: TGTGCCAGCAGCTTAGTAGAGAGATGGGGGGAGACCCAGTACTTC

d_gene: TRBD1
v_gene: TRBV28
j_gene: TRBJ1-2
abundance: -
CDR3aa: CASTTTGGDYGYTF
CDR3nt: TGTGCCAGCACCACGACAGGGGGCGACTATGGCTACACCTTC

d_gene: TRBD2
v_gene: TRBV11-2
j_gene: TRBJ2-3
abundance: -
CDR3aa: CASSLRTSVASTDTQYF
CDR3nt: TGTGCCAGCAGCTTACGGACTAGCGTCGCTAGCACAGATACGCAGTATTTT

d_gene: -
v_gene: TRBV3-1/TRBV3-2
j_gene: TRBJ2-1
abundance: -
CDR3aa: CASSQDWQSSYNEQFF
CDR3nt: TGTGCCAGCAGCCAAGATTGGCAGAGCTCCTACAATGAGCAGTTCTTC

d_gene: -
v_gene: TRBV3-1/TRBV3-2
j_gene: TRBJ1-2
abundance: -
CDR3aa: CASSQGTSLNYGYTF
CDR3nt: TGTGCCAGCAGCCAAGGGACATCTCTTAACTATGGCTACACCTTC

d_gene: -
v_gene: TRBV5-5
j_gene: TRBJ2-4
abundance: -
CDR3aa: CASSTSATLAKNIQYF
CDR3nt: TGTGCCAGCAGCACCTCTGCGACCCTAGCCAAAAACATTCAGTACTTC

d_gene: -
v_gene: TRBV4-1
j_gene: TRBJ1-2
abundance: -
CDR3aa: CASSQDDGEYGYTF
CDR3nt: TGCGCCAGCAGCCAAGATGATGGAGAGTATGGCTACACCTTC

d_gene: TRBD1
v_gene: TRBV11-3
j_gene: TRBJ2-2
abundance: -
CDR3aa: CASSPGQGANTGELFF
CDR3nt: TGTGCCAGCAGCCCCGGACAGGGGGCGAACACCGGGGAGCTGTTTTTT

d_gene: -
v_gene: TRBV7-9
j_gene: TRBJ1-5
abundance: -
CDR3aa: CASSLNSGIGEPQHF
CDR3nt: TGTGCCAGCAGCTTAAACTCAGGGATAGGAGAGCCCCAGCATTTT

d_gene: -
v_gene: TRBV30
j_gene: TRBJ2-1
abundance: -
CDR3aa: CAWSKAGITNEQFF
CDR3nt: TGTGCCTGGAGCAAGGCGGGGATTACCAATGAGCAGTTCTTC

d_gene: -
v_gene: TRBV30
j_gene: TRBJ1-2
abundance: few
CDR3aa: CAWIRQAAAGGGYTF
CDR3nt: TGTGCCTGGATTAGACAGGCGGCGGCAGGAGGGGGCTACACCTTC

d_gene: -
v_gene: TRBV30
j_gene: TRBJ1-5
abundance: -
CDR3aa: CAWSVQGYSNQPQHF
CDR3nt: TGTGCCTGGAGTGTACAGGGCTATAGCAATCAGCCCCAGCATTTT

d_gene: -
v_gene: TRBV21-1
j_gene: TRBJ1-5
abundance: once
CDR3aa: CAESQGPREKNNQPQHF
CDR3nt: TGTGCCGAAAGCCAAGGGCCCAGGGAAAAGAACAATCAGCCCCAGCATTTT

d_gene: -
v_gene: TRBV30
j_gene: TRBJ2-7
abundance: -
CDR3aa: CAWSPGGLKEGKTYEQYF
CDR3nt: TGTGCCTGGAGTCCCGGCGGTCTTAAGGAGGGCAAAACCTACGAGCAGTACTTC

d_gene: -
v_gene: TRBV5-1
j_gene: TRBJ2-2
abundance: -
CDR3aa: CASSLLVSPGEAGELFF
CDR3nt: TGCGCCAGCAGCTTGCTCGTCTCGCCAGGGGAGGCCGGGGAGCTGTTTTTT

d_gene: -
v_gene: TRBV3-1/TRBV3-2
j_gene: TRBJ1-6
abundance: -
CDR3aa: CASSQATGFSPLHF
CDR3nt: TGTGCCAGCAGCCAAGCGACAGGCTTTTCACCCCTCCACTTT